Listed below are T cell receptor beta chains from one sample, sequenced in a study of CD8 T cells in ankylosing spondylitis. TCRdb processed the 5' RACE reads anew with MiXCR; each CDR3 protein has one entry. The sample has fewer than 250,000 distinct CDR3 sequences, about 10% seen once. The sequencing input was blood, either unsorted or a sorted T cell fraction (not recorded which). Receptor source: a male donor with ankylosing spondylitis or in good health (not recorded which). The CDR3 runs from the conserved cysteine through the conserved F or W. A D gene is named only where the DNA matches it firmly. Expanded clones get a size class; other rows say once, few or many, or leave the size out.

j_gene: TRBJ2-5
v_gene: TRBV2
d_gene: .
abundance: .
CDR3aa: CASGNTRGETQYF
CDR3nt: TGTGCCAGCGGGAACACCCGGGGAGAGACCCAGTACTTC

j_gene: TRBJ2-7
v_gene: TRBV7-2
d_gene: .
abundance: .
CDR3aa: CASSLAVYYEQYF
CDR3nt: TGTGCCAGCAGCTTAGCCGTTTACTACGAGCAGTACTTC

j_gene: TRBJ2-1
v_gene: TRBV24-1
d_gene: .
abundance: .
CDR3aa: CATSDLGQYNEQFF
CDR3nt: TGTGCCACCAGTGATTTGGGACAGTACAATGAGCAGTTCTTC

j_gene: TRBJ2-3
v_gene: TRBV5-1
d_gene: TRBD2
abundance: .
CDR3aa: CASSHTSGGAAGTDTQYF
CDR3nt: TGCGCCAGCAGCCACACTAGCGGGGGGGCCGCCGGCACAGATACGCAGTATTTT

j_gene: TRBJ1-4
v_gene: TRBV29-1
d_gene: .
abundance: many
CDR3aa: CSVDSPGMKTNEKLFF
CDR3nt: TGCAGCGTTGATAGCCCGGGAATGAAGACTAATGAAAAACTGTTTTTT

j_gene: TRBJ2-2
v_gene: TRBV12-3/TRBV12-4
d_gene: .
abundance: few
CDR3aa: CASRGGGAGTGELFF
CDR3nt: TGTGCCAGCAGGGGAGGAGGGGCCGGTACCGGGGAGCTGTTTTTT

j_gene: TRBJ1-4
v_gene: TRBV5-1
d_gene: .
abundance: many
CDR3aa: CASSDSGAQPEKLFF
CDR3nt: TGCGCCAGCAGCGACTCCGGGGCCCAGCCGGAAAAACTGTTTTTT

j_gene: TRBJ1-2
v_gene: TRBV12-5
d_gene: .
abundance: many
CDR3aa: CASGLVLRVDGYTF
CDR3nt: TGTGCTAGTGGTTTGGTATTGCGGGTAGATGGCTACACCTTC

j_gene: TRBJ2-3
v_gene: TRBV7-2
d_gene: TRBD1
abundance: many
CDR3aa: CASSLSQGAIDTQYF
CDR3nt: TGTGCCAGCAGCTTATCCCAGGGGGCGATAGATACGCAGTATTTT

j_gene: TRBJ1-1
v_gene: TRBV6-5
d_gene: TRBD1
abundance: many
CDR3aa: CASSYSGTGEPEAFF
CDR3nt: TGTGCCAGCAGTTACTCTGGGACAGGGGAACCTGAAGCTTTCTTT

j_gene: TRBJ2-5
v_gene: TRBV6-2/TRBV6-3
d_gene: .
abundance: .
CDR3aa: CASAPMQGQPQETQYF
CDR3nt: TGTGCCAGCGCTCCCATGCAGGGCCAGCCTCAAGAGACCCAGTACTTC

j_gene: TRBJ2-3
v_gene: TRBV2
d_gene: TRBD1
abundance: many
CDR3aa: CASKQGQGTDTQYF
CDR3nt: TGTGCCAGCAAACAAGGACAGGGCACAGATACGCAGTATTTT

j_gene: TRBJ2-7
v_gene: TRBV7-2
d_gene: .
abundance: few
CDR3aa: CASSFESYEQYF
CDR3nt: TGTGCCAGCAGCTTTGAATCCTACGAGCAGTACTTC

j_gene: TRBJ1-2
v_gene: TRBV5-1
d_gene: TRBD1
abundance: many
CDR3aa: CASSLGQGAFDGYTF
CDR3nt: TGCGCCAGCAGCTTGGGACAGGGGGCGTTCGATGGCTACACCTTC

j_gene: TRBJ1-1
v_gene: TRBV29-1
d_gene: .
abundance: many
CDR3aa: CSVQGRGTEAFF
CDR3nt: TGCAGCGTGCAGGGGCGGGGGACTGAAGCTTTCTTT

j_gene: TRBJ2-7
v_gene: TRBV7-2
d_gene: TRBD2
abundance: many
CDR3aa: CASSTGTSGVYEQYF
CDR3nt: TGTGCCAGCAGCACCGGGACTAGCGGGGTCTACGAGCAGTACTTC

j_gene: TRBJ2-7
v_gene: TRBV10-3
d_gene: TRBD2
abundance: .
CDR3aa: CATLAGGEEQYF
CDR3nt: TGTGCCACCCTGGCGGGGGGTGAGGAGCAGTACTTC

j_gene: TRBJ2-3
v_gene: TRBV6-1
d_gene: TRBD2
abundance: .
CDR3aa: CASSVGLAGLTRTDTQYF
CDR3nt: TGTGCCAGCAGCGTAGGACTAGCGGGGTTAACGCGCACAGATACGCAGTATTTT

j_gene: TRBJ2-7
v_gene: TRBV12-3/TRBV12-4
d_gene: TRBD1
abundance: few
CDR3aa: CASSPPGQGNHEQYF
CDR3nt: TGTGCCAGCAGTCCTCCGGGACAGGGGAACCACGAGCAGTACTTC

j_gene: TRBJ2-6
v_gene: TRBV20-1
d_gene: .
abundance: many
CDR3aa: CSASGRAGANVLTF
CDR3nt: TGCAGTGCTAGCGGCAGGGCTGGGGCCAACGTCCTGACTTTC

j_gene: TRBJ2-3
v_gene: TRBV7-6
d_gene: TRBD2
abundance: few
CDR3aa: CASSSAIAGGGTDTQYF
CDR3nt: TGTGCCAGCAGCTCGGCTATAGCGGGGGGGGGCACAGATACGCAGTATTTT

j_gene: TRBJ1-5
v_gene: TRBV18
d_gene: TRBD1
abundance: .
CDR3aa: CASSPGGEGSQPQHF
CDR3nt: TGTGCCAGCTCCCCAGGGGGGGAGGGCAGTCAGCCCCAGCATTTT

j_gene: TRBJ1-1
v_gene: TRBV20-1
d_gene: TRBD1
abundance: .
CDR3aa: CSARVGSQGQGAGTEAFF
CDR3nt: TGCAGTGCTAGAGTCGGGTCCCAGGGGCAGGGGGCGGGTACTGAAGCTTTCTTT

j_gene: TRBJ2-1
v_gene: TRBV5-1
d_gene: .
abundance: many
CDR3aa: CASSFWGAGDNEQFF
CDR3nt: TGCGCCAGCAGCTTCTGGGGGGCCGGGGACAATGAGCAGTTCTTC

j_gene: TRBJ2-7
v_gene: TRBV6-5
d_gene: .
abundance: many
CDR3aa: CASSYSSQGYNYEQYF
CDR3nt: TGTGCCAGCAGTTACTCGAGCCAGGGGTACAACTACGAGCAGTACTTC

j_gene: TRBJ2-3
v_gene: TRBV7-9
d_gene: TRBD2
abundance: few
CDR3aa: CAWGVPSGVADTQYF
CDR3nt: TGTGCCTGGGGTGTTCCGAGCGGGGTCGCAGATACGCAGTATTTT

j_gene: TRBJ2-5
v_gene: TRBV5-1
d_gene: .
abundance: many
CDR3aa: CASSLAQGPQETQYF
CDR3nt: TGCGCCAGCAGCTTGGCCCAGGGACCTCAAGAGACCCAGTACTTC

j_gene: TRBJ1-2
v_gene: TRBV5-1
d_gene: TRBD1
abundance: few
CDR3aa: CASSLEGGEGYTF
CDR3nt: TGCGCCAGCAGCTTGGAAGGGGGCGAAGGCTACACCTTC